Following are 11 T cell receptor beta chains from one sample sequenced in a study of shared clonotypes between healthy human individuals. TCRdb keeps only in-frame clones here, not all; method: immunoSEQ multiplex PCR. Found here are about 2.5 million clones, just under 95% of them singletons; the top ten hold about 0.41%. The source material was naive CD4+ T cells from PBMCs. Subset noted: CD45RA+ positively selected. The receptors here all came from a man aged 18 to 35 in good health. Some clones in this sample may be carry-over from other donors' samples.

This clone showed up just a few times. Other nucleotide sequences from this sample produce the same CDR3. The chain recombines TRBV5-1 with TRBJ2-3; no definite D call. The CDR3 sequence is 12 residues long. Germline V gene data show CDR1 as SGHRS and CDR2 as YFSETQ. Deletions cut 0 bases from V and 6 bases from J, with 5 bases between. The CDR3 protein is CASSLAGDTQYF. For the CDR3, the DNA is TGCGCCAGCAGCTTGGCCGGGGATACGCAGTATTTT.

The chain is built from TRBV23-1 and TRBJ1-1; the D is unclear. TRBV23-1 belongs to the ORF category, with a function that is uncertain. V shed 5 bases and J shed 5 bases, with 15 bases lying between them. The CDR3 has 14 residues. The CDR3 region has the DNA TGCGCCAGCAGTACCAGAGGTAACAGAACTGAAGCTTTCTTT. Protein: CASSTRGNRTEAFF.

The genes are TRBV14 and TRBJ2-7; 10 bases line up with TRBD1. Germline values: CDR1 SGHDN, CDR2 FVKESK. CDR3 length: 15 residues. The J segment lost 3 bases and the V segment lost 4 bases, leaving 6 bases of the junction unmatched. CDR3 sequence (DNA): TGTGCCAGCAGCCTAACGGACAGGGGGTACTACGAGCAGTACTTC. Translated, it gives CASSLTDRGYYEQYF.

The J gene is TRBJ2-1, the V gene TRBV10-3, with D unresolved. Trimming removed 10 bases at V and 0 bases at J, with 10 bases between. Germline values: CDR1 ENHRY, CDR2 SYGVKD. The CDR3 totals 13 residues. CDR3 protein: CATMDGSYNEQFF. The CDR3 DNA follows: TGTGCCACCATGGACGGCTCCTACAATGAGCAGTTCTTC.

As concerns this clone: Germline is not matched at one junction end, which may reflect a read error. The chain's CDR3 is CASRREVAEKPIF. The DNA of the CDR3 is TGTGCCAGCAGGAGGGAAGTAGCGGAGAAGCCAATCTTC. The chain combines TRBV28 with TRBJ2-7; D is perhaps TRBD2 (6 bases). Germline CDR1 MDHEN, CDR2 SYDVKM. CDR3 length equals 13 residues.

The chain employs TRBV7-3 and TRBJ2-1; 8 positions agree with TRBD2. The J segment lost 4 bases and the V segment lost 6 bases, leaving 5 bases of the junction unmatched. This CDR3 has 14 amino acids. The germline V gene has CDR1 SGHTA and CDR2 FQGTGA. The CDR3 DNA reads as TGTGCCAGCAGGTCGGGAGGGTCGTACAATGAGCAGTTCTTC. It encodes CASRSGGSYNEQFF.

The V gene is TRBV28, the J gene TRBJ1-2; D might be TRBD1 (6 bases). Between the trimmed V and J ends, which lost 2 bases and 6 bases, there was a span of 13 bases. This CDR3 has 14 residues. Germline V gene lookup returns CDR1 MDHEN and CDR2 SYDVKM. CDR3 region: CASSLPQGSDGYTF. The CDR3 bases are TGTGCCAGCAGTTTACCCCAGGGGTCGGATGGCTACACCTTC.

The chain has TRBV25-1 and TRBJ2-2; TRBD2 matches 7 bases. CDR3 length equals 15 residues. Germline V gene data show CDR1 as MGHDK and CDR2 as SYGVNS. Trimming cost V 5 bases and J 7 bases; bases outside gene matches: 10. The CDR3 region has the DNA TGTGCCAGCAGTCGTGGCGGGAGCGTTGTCGGGGAGCTGTTTTTT. This gives the protein CASSRGGSVVGELFF. Looking up the rest from reference TRBV25-1 and TRBJ2-2 gives the full variable domain: EADIYQTPRYLVIGTGKKITLECSQTMGHDKMYWYQQDPGMELHLIHYSYGVNSTEKGDLSSESTVSRIRTEHFPLTLESARPSHTSQYLCASSRGGSVVGELFFGEGSRLTVL.

The rearrangement uses TRBV21-1 and TRBJ1-1; the table's D call, TRBD1, has no DNA check behind it. TRBV21-1 has pseudogene status. This CDR3 spans 19 amino acids. CDR3 in DNA: TGTGCCAGCATCACTTTCCGGGACAGGGGGCGCGGGGGGAACACTGAAGCTTTCTTT. As protein: CASITFRDRGRGGNTEAFF.

This chain links TRBV7-9 with TRBJ2-7; D might be TRBD1 (6 bases). The CDR3 length is 13 residues. Germline V CDR1 and CDR2: SEHNR, FQNEAQ (reference sequence). V dropped 6 bases and J dropped 4 bases, with 13 bases sitting between them. In DNA, the CDR3 is TGTGCCAGCAGGATGGGGGCTAAGTACGAGCAGTACTTC. Encoded protein: CASRMGAKYEQYF.

The chain's CDR3 is CASSFPQRVTGELFF. The CDR3, as DNA: TGTGCCAGCAGTTTCCCTCAGCGCGTCACCGGGGAGCTGTTTTTT. The chain couples TRBV28 to TRBJ2-2, with D uncertain. CDR3 size: 15 residues. The V and J ends lost 3 bases and 4 bases respectively, with 12 bases between them. Germline-derived CDR1 and CDR2 are MDHEN and SYDVKM. The full variable domain, in which reference TRBV28 and TRBJ2-2 provide the parts outside the CDR3, is DVKVTQSSRYLVKRTGEKVFLECVQDMDHENMFWYRQDPGLGLRLIYFSYDVKMKEKGDIPEGYSVSREKKERFSLILESASTNQTSMYLCASSFPQRVTGELFFGEGSRLTVL.